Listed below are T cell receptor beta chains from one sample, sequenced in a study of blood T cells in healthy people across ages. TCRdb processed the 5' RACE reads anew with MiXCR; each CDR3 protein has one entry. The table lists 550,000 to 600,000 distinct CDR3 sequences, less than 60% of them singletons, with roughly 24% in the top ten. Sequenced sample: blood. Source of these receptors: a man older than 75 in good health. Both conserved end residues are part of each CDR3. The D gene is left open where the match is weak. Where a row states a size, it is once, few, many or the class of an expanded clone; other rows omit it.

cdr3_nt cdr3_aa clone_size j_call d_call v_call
TGTGCCAGCAGCTTAGCAGGGTCTAGGGAAAAACTGTTTTTT CASSLAGSREKLFF many TRBJ1-4 NA TRBV7-2
TGTGCCAGCAGTGTGGGCCTCAGCCAGCCCCAGCATTTT CASSVGLSQPQHF many TRBJ1-5 NA TRBV6-5
TGTGCCAGCAGCCTCCAAACTCGAGCGGGGGCCCAAGAGACCCAGTACTTC CASSLQTRAGAQETQYF NA TRBJ2-5 TRBD2 TRBV7-2
TGTGCCAGCAGACAGGGAGTCGCCTCCTATAATTCACCCCTCCACTTT CASRQGVASYNSPLHF few TRBJ1-6 NA TRBV2
TGTGCCAGCAGCTTGGGACAGGGTAGGGAGGGGACCCAGTACTTC CASSLGQGREGTQYF NA TRBJ2-5 NA TRBV5-4
TGCGCCAGCAGCCAAGATAGGGGTTACGAGCAGTACTTC CASSQDRGYEQYF many TRBJ2-7 NA TRBV4-3
TGTGCCAGCAGCCAAGCAAATGGAAGGCGGGGTGAGCAGTTCTTC CASSQANGRRGEQFF NA TRBJ2-1 NA TRBV4-2
TGTGCCAGCAGCCGCAGTCCCAGCGGGGGGGCCGTGGAGACCCAGTACTTC CASSRSPSGGAVETQYF NA TRBJ2-5 TRBD2 TRBV7-2
TGTGCCAGCAGCCTGGTCGAAGCCGAGCAGTACTTC CASSLVEAEQYF few TRBJ2-7 NA TRBV7-9
TGTGCCAGCCGACGAGGGCAGGGAGGCTACACCTTC CASRRGQGGYTF few TRBJ1-2 NA TRBV7-9
TGCAGCGTGGCTTTGGTGGCAGAATTCTACAATGAGCAGTTCTTC CSVALVAEFYNEQFF NA TRBJ2-1 NA TRBV29-1
TGCGCCAGCAGCGACGGACAGGGGGCGGATACGCAGTATTTT CASSDGQGADTQYF few TRBJ2-3 TRBD1 TRBV4-3
TGTGCCAGCAGCTTCGTCGAGGCGGTGACAGCTTTCTTT CASSFVEAVTAFF NA TRBJ1-1 NA TRBV7-2
TGTGCCAGCAGCTTAATAGATCTGTCCCAGGGGGTCTCTGAAGCTTTCTTT CASSLIDLSQGVSEAFF NA TRBJ1-1 TRBD1 TRBV7-2
TGCAGTGCCGGGACAGGGGGTACCTACGAGCAGTACTTC CSAGTGGTYEQYF NA TRBJ2-7 TRBD1 TRBV20-1
TGTGCCAGCAGCCGGACTAGCGGGGGCCTCGCCTCCTACGAGCAGTACTTC CASSRTSGGLASYEQYF NA TRBJ2-7 TRBD2 TRBV3-1
TGTGCCATCAGCGCCCGCTGGGAGGGGGAGAATGGCTACACCTTC CAISARWEGENGYTF NA TRBJ1-2 NA TRBV10-3
TGCAGCTTTGGCCCCATTGACGGCGAAGCTTTCTTT CSFGPIDGEAFF NA TRBJ1-1 NA TRBV29-1
TGTGCCAGCAGGCGGACAGGGAAGGAGACCCAGTACTTC CASRRTGKETQYF NA TRBJ2-5 TRBD1 TRBV2
TGTGCCAGCAGCTTAGATCGGGGGGACGGCAATGAGCAGTTCTTC CASSLDRGDGNEQFF few TRBJ2-1 TRBD2 TRBV7-2
TGCAGTGCCAGGAGACCGGAGAACACCGGGGAGCTGTTTTTT CSARRPENTGELFF NA TRBJ2-2 NA TRBV20-1
TGTGCCAGCAGTGTAGGGAAGAACACCGGGGAGCTGTTTTTT CASSVGKNTGELFF once TRBJ2-2 NA TRBV13
TGTGCCAGCCAACAGGGGAGGGCCTCCTATAATTCACCCCTCCACTTT CASQQGRASYNSPLHF many TRBJ1-6 TRBD1 TRBV6-5
TGCGCCAGCAGCCAAGAAGTACTAGCGGGGGGCCAGCAGTACTTC CASSQEVLAGGQQYF few TRBJ2-7 TRBD2 TRBV4-3
TGTGCCAGCAGGAGGTCCTCGGAGGAGCAGTACTTC CASRRSSEEQYF NA TRBJ2-7 NA TRBV27
TGTGCCACCAGCAGTGGGGGGAGCTCCTACGAGCAGTACTTC CATSSGGSSYEQYF few TRBJ2-7 NA TRBV15